This TCR beta chain derives from a study of blood T cell repertoires in COVID-19. Produced via immunoSEQ multiplex PCR; TCRdb's table is partial and in-frame only. The data show 90,000 to 120,000 clones, 80% to 95% seen once. CDR1 is MDHEN and CDR2 is SYDVKM in the germline V gene. The CDR3 has 14 amino acids. The ends lost 6 bases at V and 8 bases at J; junction bases unmatched: 6. The genes are TRBV28 and TRBJ1-4; 10 nucleotides agree with TRBD1. Sequencing was performed on peripheral blood. This sequence originates from a woman aged 30 to 39 with acute or convalescent COVID-19. CDR3 in amino acids: CASRLGTGAEKLFF. In DNA, the CDR3 is TGTGCCAGCAGACTCGGGACAGGGGCGGAAAAACTGTTTTTT.